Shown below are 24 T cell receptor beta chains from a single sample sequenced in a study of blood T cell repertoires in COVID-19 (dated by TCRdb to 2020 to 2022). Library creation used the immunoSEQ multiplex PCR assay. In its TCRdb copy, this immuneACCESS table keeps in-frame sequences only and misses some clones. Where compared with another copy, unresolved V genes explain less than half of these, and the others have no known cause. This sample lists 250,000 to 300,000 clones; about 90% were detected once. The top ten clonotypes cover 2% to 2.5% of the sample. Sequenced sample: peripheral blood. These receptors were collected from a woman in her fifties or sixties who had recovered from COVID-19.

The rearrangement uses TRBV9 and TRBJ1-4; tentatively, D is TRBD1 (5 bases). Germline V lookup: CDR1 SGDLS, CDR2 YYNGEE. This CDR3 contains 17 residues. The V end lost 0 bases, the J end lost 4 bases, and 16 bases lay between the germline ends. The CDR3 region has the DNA TGTGCCAGCAGCGTAGCTACGGGAGACAGTAGTAATGAAAAACTGTTTTTT. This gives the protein CASSVATGDSSNEKLFF.

CDR3 protein: CASTVDRDWGTIYF. The CDR3 DNA sequence: TGTGCCAGTACCGTGGACAGGGACTGGGGGACCATATATTTT. The chain employs TRBV19 and TRBJ1-3; 8 nucleotides match TRBD1. The CDR3 is made up of 14 amino acids. Germline V gene lookup returns CDR1 LNHDA and CDR2 SQIVND (reference sequence). The ends lost 7 bases at V and 10 bases at J; junction bases unmatched: 12.

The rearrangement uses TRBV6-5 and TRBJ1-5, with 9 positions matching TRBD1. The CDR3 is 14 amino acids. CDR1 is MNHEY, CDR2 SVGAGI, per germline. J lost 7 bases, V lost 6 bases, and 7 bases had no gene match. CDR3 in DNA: TGTGCCAGCAGGAGGACAGGGGAGAACCAGCCCCAGCATTTT. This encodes CASRRTGENQPQHF.

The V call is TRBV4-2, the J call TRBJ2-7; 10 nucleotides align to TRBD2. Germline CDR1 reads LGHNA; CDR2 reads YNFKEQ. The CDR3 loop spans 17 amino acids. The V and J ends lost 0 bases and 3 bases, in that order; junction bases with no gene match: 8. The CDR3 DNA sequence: TGTGCCAGCAGCCAAGATTTGGGCCGGACTAGCGGCTACGAGCAGTACTTC. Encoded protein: CASSQDLGRTSGYEQYF.

Written as DNA, the CDR3 is TGTGCCAGCAGCGTAGGGGCTAGCGGGGGCCCGGGGTTCTTC. Protein sequence: CASSVGASGGPGFF. V usage is TRBV9 and J usage is TRBJ2-1; 10 nucleotides match TRBD2. V lost 0 bases to trimming and J lost 15 bases; unmatched junction nucleotides: 9. Germline loops: CDR1 SGDLS, CDR2 YYNGEE. The CDR3 consists of 14 residues.

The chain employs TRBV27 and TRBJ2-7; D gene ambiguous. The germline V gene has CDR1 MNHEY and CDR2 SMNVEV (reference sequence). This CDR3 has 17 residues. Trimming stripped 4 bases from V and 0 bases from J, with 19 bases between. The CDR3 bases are TGTGCCAGCAGTTCCCCGCACTCGGTGACGGGCTCCTACGAGCAGTACTTC. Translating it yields CASSSPHSVTGSYEQYF.

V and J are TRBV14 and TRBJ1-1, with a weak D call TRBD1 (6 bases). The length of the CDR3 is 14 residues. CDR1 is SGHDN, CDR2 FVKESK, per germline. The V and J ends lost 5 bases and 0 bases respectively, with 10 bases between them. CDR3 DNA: TGTGCCAGCAGCGACAGGATCATGAACACTGAAGCTTTCTTT. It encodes CASSDRIMNTEAFF.

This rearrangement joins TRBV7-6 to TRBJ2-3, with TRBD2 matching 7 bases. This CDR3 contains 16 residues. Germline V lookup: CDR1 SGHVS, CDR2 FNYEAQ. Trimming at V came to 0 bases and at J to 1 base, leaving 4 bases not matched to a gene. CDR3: CASSLAGGGGTDTQYF. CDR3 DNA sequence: TGTGCCAGCAGCTTAGCCGGTGGGGGGGGCACAGATACGCAGTATTTT. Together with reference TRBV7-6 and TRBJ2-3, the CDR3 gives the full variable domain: GAGVSQSPRYKVTKRGQDVALRCDPISGHVSLYWYRQALGQGPEFLTYFNYEAQQDKSGLPNDRFSAERPEGSISTLTIQRTEQRDSAMYRCASSLAGGGGTDTQYFGPGTRLTVL.

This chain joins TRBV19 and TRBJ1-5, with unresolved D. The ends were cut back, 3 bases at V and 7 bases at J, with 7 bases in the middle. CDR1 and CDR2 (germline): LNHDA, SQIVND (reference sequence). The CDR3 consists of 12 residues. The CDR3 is CASSIGLQPQHF. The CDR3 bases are TGTGCCAGTAGTATTGGTCTACAGCCCCAGCATTTT.

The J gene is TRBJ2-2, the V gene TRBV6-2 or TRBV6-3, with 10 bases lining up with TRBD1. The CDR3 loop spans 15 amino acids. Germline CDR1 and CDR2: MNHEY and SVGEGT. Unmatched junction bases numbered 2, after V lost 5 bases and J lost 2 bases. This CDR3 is CASSDRGRNTGELFF. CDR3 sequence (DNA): TGTGCCAGCAGTGACAGGGGGCGAAACACCGGGGAGCTGTTTTTT.

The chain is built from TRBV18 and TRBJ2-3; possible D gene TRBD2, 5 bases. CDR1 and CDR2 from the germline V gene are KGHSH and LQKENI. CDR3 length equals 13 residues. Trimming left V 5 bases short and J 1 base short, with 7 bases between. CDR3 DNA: TGTGCCAGCTCATATAGCGGCACAGATACGCAGTATTTT. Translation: CASSYSGTDTQYF. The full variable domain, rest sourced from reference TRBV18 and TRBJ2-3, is NAGVMQNPRHLVRRRGQEARLRCSPMKGHSHVYWYRQLPEEGLKFMVYLQKENIIDESGMPKERFSAEFPKEGPSILRIQQVVRGDSAAYFCASSYSGTDTQYFGPGTRLTVL.

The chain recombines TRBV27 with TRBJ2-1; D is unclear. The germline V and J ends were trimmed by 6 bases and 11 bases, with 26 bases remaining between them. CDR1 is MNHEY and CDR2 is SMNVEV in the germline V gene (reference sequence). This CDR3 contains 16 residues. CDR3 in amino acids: CASSLGLGRYNDKQFF. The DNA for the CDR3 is TGTGCCAGCAGCCTTGGGCTCGGCCGTTACAATGATAAGCAGTTCTTC.

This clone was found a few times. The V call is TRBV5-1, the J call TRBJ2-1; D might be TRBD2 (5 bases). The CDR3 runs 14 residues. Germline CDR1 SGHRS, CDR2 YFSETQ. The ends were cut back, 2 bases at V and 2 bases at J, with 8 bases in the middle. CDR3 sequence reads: CASSLRGTYNEQFF. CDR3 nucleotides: TGCGCCAGCAGCTTAAGAGGGACCTACAATGAGCAGTTCTTC.

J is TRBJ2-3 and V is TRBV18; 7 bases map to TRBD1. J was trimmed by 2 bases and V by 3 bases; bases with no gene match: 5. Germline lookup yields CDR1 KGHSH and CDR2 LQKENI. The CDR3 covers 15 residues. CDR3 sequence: CASSPGQQPTDTQYF. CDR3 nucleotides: TGTGCCAGCTCACCGGGACAGCAACCCACAGATACGCAGTATTTT.

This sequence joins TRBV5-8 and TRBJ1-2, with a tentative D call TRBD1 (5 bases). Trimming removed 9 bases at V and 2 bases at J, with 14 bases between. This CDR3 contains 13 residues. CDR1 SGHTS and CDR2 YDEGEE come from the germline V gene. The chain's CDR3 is CATRQKPNYGYTF. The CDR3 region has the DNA TGTGCCACAAGACAGAAACCAAACTATGGCTACACCTTC.

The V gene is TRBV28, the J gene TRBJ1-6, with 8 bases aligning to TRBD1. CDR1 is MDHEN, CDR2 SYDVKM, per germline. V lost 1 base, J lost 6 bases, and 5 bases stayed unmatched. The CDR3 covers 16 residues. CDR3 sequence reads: CASSLLQGVSNSPLHF. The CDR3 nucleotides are TGTGCCAGCAGTTTATTACAGGGGGTTTCTAATTCACCCCTCCACTTT.

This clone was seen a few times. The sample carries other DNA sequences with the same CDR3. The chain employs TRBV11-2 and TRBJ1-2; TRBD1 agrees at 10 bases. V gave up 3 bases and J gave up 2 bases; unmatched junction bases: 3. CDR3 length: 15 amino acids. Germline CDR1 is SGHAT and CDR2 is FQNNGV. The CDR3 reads CASSFPGQGNYGYTF. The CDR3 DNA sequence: TGTGCCAGCAGCTTTCCGGGACAGGGGAACTATGGCTACACCTTC.

Here the CDR3 reads CASSLNRGFLETQYF. As DNA, the CDR3 is TGTGCCAGCAGCTTAAATAGGGGGTTCTTGGAGACCCAGTACTTC. The chain has TRBV7-2 and TRBJ2-5; D may be TRBD1 (6 bases). The V end lost 2 bases, the J end lost 5 bases, and 15 bases lay between the germline ends. This CDR3 is built from 15 residues. Germline values: CDR1 SGHTA, CDR2 FQGNSA.

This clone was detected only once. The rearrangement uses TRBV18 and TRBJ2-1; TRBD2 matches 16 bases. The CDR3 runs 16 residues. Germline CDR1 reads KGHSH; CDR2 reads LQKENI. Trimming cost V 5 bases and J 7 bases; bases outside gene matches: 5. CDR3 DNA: TGTGCCAGCTCAACTGGGACTAGCGGGAGGGGTAATGAGCAGTTCTTC. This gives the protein CASSTGTSGRGNEQFF.

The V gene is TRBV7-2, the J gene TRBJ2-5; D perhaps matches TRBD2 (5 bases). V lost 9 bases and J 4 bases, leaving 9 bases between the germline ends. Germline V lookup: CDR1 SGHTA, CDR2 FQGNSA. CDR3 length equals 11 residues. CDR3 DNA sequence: TGTGCCAGTCGGGCGGGAGAGACCCAGTACTTC. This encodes CASRAGETQYF.

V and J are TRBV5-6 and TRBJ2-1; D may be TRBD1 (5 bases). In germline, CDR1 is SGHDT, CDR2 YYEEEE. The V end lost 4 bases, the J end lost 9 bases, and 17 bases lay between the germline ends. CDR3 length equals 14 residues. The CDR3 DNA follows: TGTGCCAGCAGCGAAGAAACAGGAGTCATTGAGCAGTTCTTC. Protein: CASSEETGVIEQFF. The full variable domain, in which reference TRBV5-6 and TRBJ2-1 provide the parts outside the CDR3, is DAGVTQSPTHLIKTRGQQVTLRCSPKSGHDTVSWYQQALGQGPQFIFQYYEEEERQRGNFPDRFSGHQFPNYSSELNVNALLLGDSALYLCASSEETGVIEQFFGPGTRLTVL.

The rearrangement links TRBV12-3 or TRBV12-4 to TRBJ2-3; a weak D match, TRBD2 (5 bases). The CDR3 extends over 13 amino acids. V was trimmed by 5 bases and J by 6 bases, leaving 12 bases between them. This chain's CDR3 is CASSPLRGDTQYF. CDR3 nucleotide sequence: TGTGCCAGCAGTCCCCTACGAGGGGATACGCAGTATTTT.

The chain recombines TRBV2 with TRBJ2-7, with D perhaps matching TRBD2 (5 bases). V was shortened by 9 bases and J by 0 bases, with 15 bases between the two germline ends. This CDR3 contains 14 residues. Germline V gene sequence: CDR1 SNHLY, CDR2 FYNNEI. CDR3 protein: CASRGQADSYEQYF. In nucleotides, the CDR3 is TGTGCCAGTCGAGGGCAGGCTGACTCCTACGAGCAGTACTTC.

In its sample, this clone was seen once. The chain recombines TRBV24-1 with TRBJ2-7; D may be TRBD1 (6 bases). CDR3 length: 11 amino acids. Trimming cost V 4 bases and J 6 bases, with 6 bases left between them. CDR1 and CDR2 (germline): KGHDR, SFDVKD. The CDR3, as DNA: TGTGCCACCAGTGAAGGGGGCGAGCAGTACTTC. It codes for CATSEGGEQYF.